The 30 T cell receptor beta chains presented below share a single source sample, sequenced in a study of cytomegalovirus exposure and HLA in healthy donors (dated by TCRdb to about 2017). Library preparation used the immunoSEQ multiplex PCR assay. For the multiplex PCR, a mixture combining 60 forward primers for TCR Vbeta segments and 13 reverse primers for TCR Jbeta segments was used. The immuneACCESS repertoire file appears here via TCRdb, limited to in-frame rearrangements. These files lack a portion of the clones; in checked studies, under half of the deficit traces to unresolved V genes, and the cause of the others is not known. This sample is represented by approximately 150,000 clones; 70% to 80% of them were singletons. Of the sample, 1.4% to 1.5% is held by the ten largest clones. Specimen: PBMCs. Receptors originate from a woman aged 25 to 45 in good health and CMV-seropositive.

The CDR3 protein is CASSLAFSKSGSSYEQYF. The CDR3, as DNA: TGCGCCAGCAGCTTGGCCTTTTCGAAAAGCGGGAGCTCCTACGAGCAGTACTTC. The chain is built from TRBV5-1 and TRBJ2-7; 8 nucleotides agree with TRBD2. Per germline, CDR1 SGHRS and CDR2 YFSETQ. V was pared by 0 bases and J by 0 bases, with 11 bases of the junction left unmatched. The CDR3 loop spans 18 amino acids. Complete variable domain (other parts from reference TRBV5-1 and TRBJ2-7): KAGVTQTPRYLIKTRGQQVTLSCSPISGHRSVSWYQQTPGQGLQFLFEYFSETQRNKGNFPGRFSGRQFSNSRSEMNVSTLELGDSALYLCASSLAFSKSGSSYEQYFGPGTRLTVT.

This clone was recorded a few times. The J gene is TRBJ1-2, the V gene TRBV30; D not certain. Trimming pared 0 bases from V and 0 bases from J, leaving 11 bases between. The CDR3 runs 15 residues. Germline loops: CDR1 GTSNPN, CDR2 SVGIG (reference sequence). The CDR3 coding sequence is TGTGCCTGGAGTGTACTGAGGATAGCTAACTATGGCTACACCTTC. Protein sequence: CAWSVLRIANYGYTF.

The chain recombines TRBV7-6 with TRBJ2-1; 11 bases line up with TRBD2. The ends lost 6 bases at V and 3 bases at J; junction bases unmatched: 7. The germline V gene has CDR1 SGHVS and CDR2 FNYEAQ. This CDR3 region has 16 residues. This chain's CDR3 is CASSLTLAGGYNEQFF. CDR3 DNA sequence: TGTGCCAGCAGTTTAACTCTAGCGGGGGGCTACAATGAGCAGTTCTTC.

The rearrangement uses TRBV10-3 and TRBJ2-2; tentatively, D is TRBD1 (6 bases). There are 13 residues in the CDR3. Per germline, CDR1 ENHRY and CDR2 SYGVKD. The germline V and J ends were trimmed by 8 bases and 3 bases, with 10 bases remaining between them. CDR3 nucleotide sequence: TGTGCCATCGCGAACAGGGACACCGGGGAGCTGTTTTTT. Encoded protein: CAIANRDTGELFF.

The J gene is TRBJ2-7, the V gene TRBV4-2; D is possibly TRBD2 (6 bases). This CDR3 contains 14 residues. V was trimmed by 2 bases and J by 2 bases, leaving 10 bases between them. Germline lookup yields CDR1 LGHNA and CDR2 YNFKEQ. The CDR3 reads CASSQSGSTYEQYF. In nucleotides, the CDR3 is TGTGCCAGCAGCCAAAGCGGGTCCACCTACGAGCAGTACTTC.

V gene TRBV28 combines with J gene TRBJ1-1; TRBD1 is a possible D gene (5 bases). Germline CDR1 is MDHEN and CDR2 is SYDVKM. The CDR3 is made up of 15 amino acids. V dropped 6 bases and J dropped 0 bases, with 14 bases sitting between them. CDR3 nucleotides: TGTGCCAGCAGCCTGGACGGGGGGGTGAACACTGAAGCTTTCTTT. Protein product: CASSLDGGVNTEAFF.

The V and J genes are TRBV11-2 and TRBJ1-4, with 10 bases that match TRBD1. The CDR3 loop spans 14 amino acids. Germline values: CDR1 SGHAT, CDR2 FQNNGV. V trimming: 5 bases; J trimming: 11 bases; junction bases outside the gene matches: 8. The DNA for the CDR3 is TGTGCCAGCAGCCCGGGGACAGGGGCTTGGAAACTGTTTTTT. It encodes CASSPGTGAWKLFF. Complete variable domain (other parts from reference TRBV11-2 and TRBJ1-4): EAGVAQSPRYKIIEKRQSVAFWCNPISGHATLYWYQQILGQGPKLLIQFQNNGVVDDSQLPKDRFSAERLKGVDSTLKIQPAKLEDSAVYLCASSPGTGAWKLFFGSGTQLSVL.

The chain recombines TRBV28 with TRBJ2-2, with TRBD2 identical over 7 bases. This CDR3 comprises 14 residues. V shed 4 bases and J 6 bases; nucleotides not matched to a gene: 5. CDR1 is MDHEN, CDR2 SYDVKM, per germline. CDR3 coding DNA: TGTGCCAGCAGTTCTCCACTAGCGCCCGGGGAGCTGTTTTTT. This gives the protein CASSSPLAPGELFF.

V and J are TRBV9 and TRBJ1-1; tentative D call: TRBD1 (6 bases). This CDR3 has 16 residues. Trimming took off 0 bases at V and 1 base at J, with 13 bases between the two ends. Germline lookup yields CDR1 SGDLS and CDR2 YYNGEE. CDR3 DNA sequence: TGTGCCAGCAGCGTAGTAGAGAGAGGGGGGAACACTGAAGCTTTCTTT. Translated, it gives CASSVVERGGNTEAFF.

This clone occurred many times. The chain couples TRBV5-4 to TRBJ2-1; TRBD2 agrees at 9 bases. Unmatched junction bases numbered 5, after V lost 2 bases and J lost 8 bases. Germline values: CDR1 SGHNT, CDR2 YYREEE (reference sequence). The CDR3 runs 14 residues. The CDR3 is CASSFSGSIDEQFF. In DNA, the CDR3 is TGTGCCAGCAGCTTTAGCGGGAGTATCGATGAGCAGTTCTTC.

The chain joins TRBV7-2 to TRBJ1-3; TRBD1 might be the D (6 bases). V lost 3 bases to trimming and J lost 0 bases, with 15 bases between them. The CDR3 extends over 17 amino acids. The germline gives CDR1 SGHTA, CDR2 FQGNSA. The CDR3 sequence: CASSFGAGALSGNTIYF. The CDR3 DNA sequence: TGTGCCAGCAGCTTTGGTGCAGGGGCACTCTCTGGAAACACCATATATTTT.

The chain is built from TRBV11-2 and TRBJ2-7, with 8 bases fitting TRBD1. The CDR3 sequence is 15 residues long. The germline gives CDR1 SGHAT, CDR2 FQNNGV. J gave up 2 bases and V 4 bases, and 7 bases lay outside the gene matches. For the CDR3, the DNA is TGTGCCAGCAGCTCAGACAGGGGCACCCCCTACGAGCAGTACTTC. Its translation is CASSSDRGTPYEQYF.

This rearrangement joins TRBV28 to TRBJ1-2, with D unclear. This CDR3 has 15 residues. The V gene lost 5 bases and the J gene lost 4 bases, with 17 bases spanning the gap. Germline CDR1 is MDHEN and CDR2 is SYDVKM. CDR3 sequence: CASSAAPLAGYGYTF. The CDR3 DNA reads TGTGCCAGCAGTGCCGCCCCACTGGCGGGCTATGGCTACACCTTC.

The rearrangement links TRBV4-3 to TRBJ2-2; D is unclear. Between the trimmed V and J ends, which lost 0 bases and 4 bases, there was a span of 15 bases. CDR3 length: 17 amino acids. CDR1 and CDR2 from the germline V gene are LGHNA and YSLEER. CDR3 sequence: CASSQDSRRPGTGELFF. CDR3 nucleotide sequence: TGCGCCAGCAGCCAAGATTCACGAAGGCCGGGCACCGGGGAGCTGTTTTTT.

This rearrangement joins TRBV19 to TRBJ2-3; the match to TRBD1 covers 9 bases. Germline CDR1 reads LNHDA; CDR2 reads SQIVND (reference sequence). Losses at the gene ends were 10 bases for V and 0 bases for J; bases not matched to a gene: 14. The CDR3 length is 17 residues. In nucleotides, the CDR3 is TGTGCCACCGCTTATCGTGGGACAGGGTTAAGCACAGATACGCAGTATTTT. Residues: CATAYRGTGLSTDTQYF. The full variable domain, with the rest looked up from reference TRBV19 and TRBJ2-3, is DGGITQSPKYLFRKEGQNVTLSCEQNLNHDAMYWYRQDPGQGLRLIYYSQIVNDFQKGDIAEGYSVSREKKESFPLTVTSAQKNPTAFYLCATAYRGTGLSTDTQYFGPGTRLTVL.

This clone was recorded only once. This chain links TRBV4-2 with TRBJ2-5; D not resolved. V shed 0 bases and J shed 3 bases, with 11 bases lying between them. CDR1 and CDR2 (germline): LGHNA, YNFKEQ. CDR3 length: 15 residues. CDR3 nucleotides: TGTGCCAGCAGCCAAGATCATTCAGGCGAAGAGACCCAGTACTTC. It translates to CASSQDHSGEETQYF.

The chain carries TRBV4-3 and TRBJ1-5; 10 bases fit TRBD1. This CDR3 contains 15 residues. J lost 7 bases, V lost 0 bases, and 3 bases had no gene match. The V gene's germline CDR1 is LGHNA and CDR2 YSLEER. The CDR3 loop is CASSQETGGGQPQHF. The CDR3, as DNA: TGCGCCAGCAGCCAAGAGACAGGGGGCGGGCAGCCCCAGCATTTT.

The rearrangement links TRBV6-5 to TRBJ1-2; 8 nucleotides align to TRBD1. The junction had 7 bases not matched to a gene; V was cut back by 5 bases and J by 8 bases. Germline CDR1 reads MNHEY; CDR2 reads SVGAGI. The CDR3 totals 13 residues. The CDR3 nucleotides read TGTGCCAGCAGTCCGCGGACAGGGATGGGCTACACCTTC. Protein product: CASSPRTGMGYTF.

The V call is TRBV18, the J call TRBJ1-1; 9 bases match TRBD1. Germline assignment: CDR1 KGHSH and CDR2 LQKENI. This CDR3 has 20 amino acids. V dropped 3 bases and J dropped 1; count of bases not matched to a gene: 18. Written as DNA, the CDR3 is TGTGCCAGCTCACCTCGGGGCCTATTTAGGACAGGGGATGGGAACACTGAAGCTTTCTTT. It codes for CASSPRGLFRTGDGNTEAFF.

This clone was seen only once. The chain joins TRBV2 to TRBJ2-1, with D maybe TRBD2 (5 bases). From germline, CDR1 is SNHLY and CDR2 FYNNEI. The ends were cut back, 2 bases at V and 9 bases at J, with 17 bases in the middle. The CDR3 contains 15 residues. The DNA of the CDR3 is TGTGCCAGCAGTGAATCTAGAACTAGTAAGGTTGAGCAGTTCTTC. Residues: CASSESRTSKVEQFF.

The chain employs TRBV10-1 and TRBJ1-2; D is undetermined. Germline V gene lookup returns CDR1 WNHNN and CDR2 SYGVQD (reference sequence). The CDR3 contains 14 residues. V was cut by 6 bases and J by 5 bases, with 16 bases left in between. The CDR3 region is CASRLEVNLYGYTF. CDR3 in DNA: TGCGCCAGCAGATTGGAGGTCAACCTGTATGGCTACACCTTC.

The gene calls are TRBV6-1 and TRBJ1-1; D gene ambiguous. Germline values: CDR1 MNHNS, CDR2 SASEGT. The CDR3 loop spans 11 amino acids. Trimming removed 2 bases from V and 7 bases from J, with 5 bases in between. In DNA form, the CDR3 reads TGTGCCAGCAGTGAATACAGTGAAGCTTTCTTT. It translates to CASSEYSEAFF.

The J gene is TRBJ1-1, the V gene TRBV7-6; D is perhaps TRBD1 (5 bases). CDR3 length: 13 amino acids. V was cut by 8 bases and J by 2 bases, with 12 bases left in between. The germline CDR1 and CDR2 sequences are SGHVS and FNYEAQ. The CDR3 coding sequence is TGTGCCAGCCAGGGTCTCGTTAACACTGAAGCTTTCTTT. It specifies CASQGLVNTEAFF. Complete variable domain (other parts from reference TRBV7-6 and TRBJ1-1): GAGVSQSPRYKVTKRGQDVALRCDPISGHVSLYWYRQALGQGPEFLTYFNYEAQQDKSGLPNDRFSAERPEGSISTLTIQRTEQRDSAMYRCASQGLVNTEAFFGQGTRLTVV.

The V gene is TRBV15, the J gene TRBJ1-5; D remains unclear. CDR3 length: 15 residues. Between the trimmed V and J ends, which lost 0 bases and 1 base, there was a span of 7 bases. CDR1 and CDR2 (germline): LNHNV, YYDKDF (reference sequence). The CDR3 sequence: CATSREAGSNQPQHF. CDR3 coding DNA: TGTGCCACCAGCAGAGAGGCGGGCAGCAATCAGCCCCAGCATTTT.

The chain links TRBV28 to TRBJ2-7; TRBD1 aligns across 9 bases. After removal of 5 bases from V and 2 bases from J, the junction contained 4 bases not matched to a gene. This CDR3 comprises 14 residues. CDR1 MDHEN and CDR2 SYDVKM come from the germline V gene. CDR3 sequence (DNA): TGTGCCAGCAGTAAGGGACAGGGTCCCTACGAGCAGTACTTC. Its translation is CASSKGQGPYEQYF. The whole variable domain, remainder taken from reference TRBV28 and TRBJ2-7, is DVKVTQSSRYLVKRTGEKVFLECVQDMDHENMFWYRQDPGLGLRLIYFSYDVKMKEKGDIPEGYSVSREKKERFSLILESASTNQTSMYLCASSKGQGPYEQYFGPGTRLTVT.

As DNA, the CDR3 is TGCGCCAGCAGATTGACCTCCGGGACAGGGATATATGGCTACACCTTC. Translated, it gives CASRLTSGTGIYGYTF. The chain has TRBV5-1 and TRBJ1-2; TRBD1 matches 9 bases. J lost 5 bases, V lost 5 bases, and 13 bases had no gene match. This CDR3 is built from 16 residues. Germline V gene data show CDR1 as SGHRS and CDR2 as YFSETQ.

This chain connects TRBV6-1 to TRBJ1-5; TRBD1 might be the D (6 bases). This CDR3 spans 16 amino acids. Germline V gene sequence: CDR1 MNHNS, CDR2 SASEGT. Trimming stripped 4 bases from V and 0 bases from J, with 13 bases between. CDR3 in amino acids: CASSGGGADSNQPQHF. In DNA form, the CDR3 reads TGTGCCAGCAGTGGAGGGGGAGCGGATAGCAATCAGCCCCAGCATTTT.

Note on this clone: The junction departs from germline at one end; a sequencing error may be responsible. This chain links TRBV2 with TRBJ2-3; TRBD2 is a possible D gene (5 bases). Germline V gene sequence: CDR1 SNHLY, CDR2 FYNNEI. CDR3 length: 16 residues. This CDR3 reads CAGSEVPRGNTDTQYF. The CDR3 region has the DNA TGTGCCGGCAGTGAAGTCCCCCGGGGAAACACAGATACGCAGTATTTT.

With respect to this clone: At one end the junction does not follow the germline gene, possibly because of a read error. The rearrangement uses TRBV5-1 and TRBJ2-7; D possibly corresponds to TRBD2 (6 bases). CDR1 and CDR2 from the germline V gene are SGHRS and YFSETQ. This CDR3 comprises 17 residues. The CDR3 reads CASSLAGGAGPSNEQYF. CDR3 bases: TGCGCCAGCAGCTTGGCCGGAGGGGCAGGGCCCTCCAACGAGCAGTACTTC.

J is TRBJ1-2 and V is TRBV28, with D possibly being TRBD1 (6 bases). Germline-derived CDR1 and CDR2 are MDHEN and SYDVKM. The CDR3 totals 17 residues. Trimming removed 6 bases from V and 4 bases from J, with 24 bases in between. CDR3 residues: CASSTIVLYRVGYGYTF. In DNA form, the CDR3 reads TGTGCCAGCAGCACCATCGTGTTATACAGGGTCGGCTATGGCTACACCTTC.